Shown below are 8 T cell receptor beta chains from a single sample sequenced in a study of OX40 agonist ivuxolimab in advanced cancers. The repertoire was sequenced with immunoSEQ multiplex PCR; TCRdb's copy has only in-frame clones and lacks some. The repertoire has roughly 77,000 clones, approximately 90% of them found once; the top ten carry 0.45% to 0.65%. The material sequenced was CD4+ or CD8+ T cells sorted from blood, taken in a trial of the OX40 agonist ivuxolimab. The origin of the receptors is an adult with an advanced solid tumor such as melanoma, head and neck, liver or kidney cancer.

The chain employs TRBV7-9 and TRBJ1-2; no clear D. Germline CDR1 and CDR2: SEHNR and FQNEAQ (reference sequence). The CDR3 contains 13 residues. Trimming pared 2 bases from V and 12 bases from J, leaving 16 bases between. The CDR3 here is CASSLWQVPQDTF. In DNA form, the CDR3 reads TGTGCCAGCAGCTTATGGCAGGTCCCTCAAGACACCTTC.

The genes are TRBV11-2 and TRBJ2-7; tentatively, D is TRBD2 (6 bases). V was trimmed by 5 bases and J by 5 bases, leaving 16 bases between them. The CDR3 consists of 14 residues. From germline, CDR1 is SGHAT and CDR2 FQNNGV. In DNA, the CDR3 is TGTGCCAGCAGCCACCCCCGGACTACCAACGAGCAGTACTTC. Protein product: CASSHPRTTNEQYF.

This chain connects TRBV7-8 to TRBJ2-7, with 14 bases that match TRBD2. The trim removed 5 bases at V and 0 bases at J, leaving 12 bases unmatched. CDR3 size: 19 residues. Germline V gives CDR1 SGHVS, CDR2 FQNEAQ. The DNA of the CDR3 is TGTGCCAGCAGCCCATCATGGGGACTAGCGGGAGCCCCCTCCTACGAGCAGTACTTC. Protein sequence: CASSPSWGLAGAPSYEQYF.

The CDR3: CASSRKVAGPMDEQFF. DNA of the CDR3: TGTGCCAGCAGCCGAAAAGTAGCGGGACCCATGGATGAGCAGTTCTTC. The chain is built from TRBV7-3 and TRBJ2-1; 8 nucleotides align to TRBD2. The CDR3 has 16 amino acids. Losses at the gene ends were 5 bases for V and 8 bases for J; bases not matched to a gene: 14. CDR1 and CDR2 (germline): SGHTA, FQGTGA.

The chain carries TRBV5-1 and TRBJ1-1, with D perhaps matching TRBD1 (5 bases). The CDR3 runs 15 residues. The V gene's germline CDR1 is SGHRS and CDR2 YFSETQ. V was clipped by 0 bases and J by 1 base, with 10 bases between them. CDR3: CASSLGEGTNTEAFF. The CDR3 nucleotides are TGCGCCAGCAGCTTGGGGGAGGGGACGAACACTGAAGCTTTCTTT. Full variable domain (remainder filled in from reference TRBV5-1 and TRBJ1-1): KAGVTQTPRYLIKTRGQQVTLSCSPISGHRSVSWYQQTPGQGLQFLFEYFSETQRNKGNFPGRFSGRQFSNSRSEMNVSTLELGDSALYLCASSLGEGTNTEAFFGQGTRLTVV.

This CDR3 is CASSLAGLASTNTQYF. The CDR3 DNA is TGTGCCAGCAGCTTAGCCGGACTAGCCTCCACGAATACGCAGTATTTT. The chain has TRBV7-8 and TRBJ2-3; 8 bases are shared with TRBD2. The germline CDR1 and CDR2 sequences are SGHVS and FQNEAQ. After removal of 0 bases from V and 7 bases from J, the junction contained 9 bases not matched to a gene. The CDR3 has 16 amino acids.

CDR3 loop: CASSEGLRSSPLHF. In nucleotides, the CDR3 is TGTGCCAGCAGCGAGGGGTTACGGAGTTCACCCCTCCACTTT. The V gene is TRBV11-2, the J gene TRBJ1-6; possible D gene TRBD1, 5 bases. The CDR3 runs to 14 residues. V shed 5 bases and J shed 9 bases, with 14 bases lying between them. Germline V gene sequence: CDR1 SGHAT, CDR2 FQNNGV.

The chain joins TRBV7-9 to TRBJ2-1, with TRBD2 as a possible D gene (7 bases). There are 17 residues in the CDR3. Trimming stripped 4 bases from V and 1 base from J, with 17 bases between. Germline V gives CDR1 SEHNR, CDR2 FQNEAQ (reference sequence). Written as DNA, the CDR3 is TGTGCCAGCAGCTCAACTGGCGGGGGCGCGTCCTACAATGAGCAGTTCTTC. It translates to CASSSTGGGASYNEQFF.